The entry below describes one T cell receptor (beta chain). Its specificity is not known. Method: immunoSEQ multiplex PCR; TCRdb's copy keeps in-frame clones and lacks some. The sample records 50,000 or so clones, 80% to 90% being singletons. This sample was taken from a study of OX40 agonist ivuxolimab in advanced cancers. Study as a whole: Eligibility admitted prior anti-PD-1, anti-PD-L1 or anti-CTLA-4 therapy; around 41% had some. Broader study findings: Clones of CD4+ and CD8+ blood T cells grew by week 6 at doses of 0.1 to 3.0 mg/kg. Among the lowest peripheral clonal expansion occurred in 0.1-3.0 mg/kg partial responders. CD8+ T cells averaged more expanded clones than CD4+.

Deletions cut 2 bases from V and 3 bases from J, with 13 bases between. The CDR3 runs to 15 residues. Germline V gives CDR1 KGHSH, CDR2 LQKENI. The sequencing used CD4+ or CD8+ T cells sorted from blood, collected in a trial of the OX40 agonist ivuxolimab. The chain uses TRBV18 and TRBJ1-1; D is possibly TRBD1 (5 bases). The clonotype comes from an adult with an advanced solid tumor such as melanoma, head and neck, liver or kidney cancer. In nucleotides, the CDR3 is TGTGCCAGCTCACCATCCCAGGGCTTGGACACTGAAGCTTTCTTT. Protein product: CASSPSQGLDTEAFF.